This is a list of T cell receptor beta chains from one sample in a study of shared clonotypes between healthy human individuals. Produced via immunoSEQ multiplex PCR; TCRdb's table is partial and in-frame only. The data contain roughly 1,000,000 clones, around 78% of them singletons. The sequencing input was memory CD4+ T cells from PBMCs. These TCRs come from a young man in good health. Some clones in this sample may be carry-over from other donors' samples. Both conserved end residues are part of each CDR3. A D gene is named only where the DNA matches it firmly. A clone size is listed for some rows: how often the clone was seen (once, few, many), or a class if it is expanded.

>NA|TRBJ1-4|14|NA|TRBV2
CASSDPGESEKLFF
TGTGCCAGCAGTGACCCAGGGGAGAGTGAAAAACTGTTTTTT
>NA|TRBJ1-3|16|NA|TRBV14
CASSQSGSPWRNTIYF
TGTGCCAGCAGCCAATCCGGGTCCCCTTGGAGAAACACCATATATTTT
>NA|TRBJ2-7|12|NA|TRBV28
CASNMWGYEQYF
TGTGCCAGCAACATGTGGGGGTACGAGCAGTACTTC
>once|TRBJ1-5|15|TRBD1|TRBV28
CASSLMDRTNQPQHF
TGTGCCAGCAGTTTAATGGACAGGACCAATCAGCCCCAGCATTTT
>NA|TRBJ2-3|16|TRBD2|TRBV5-1
CASSPGTGGRGDTQYF
TGCGCCAGCAGCCCCGGAACGGGAGGGCGGGGAGATACGCAGTATTTT
>NA|TRBJ2-5|15|NA|TRBV5-1
CASSLKGPAQETQYF
TGCGCCAGCAGCTTGAAAGGGCCAGCCCAAGAGACCCAGTACTTC
>NA|TRBJ1-2|18|NA|TRBV30
CAWSKPDFGGGVNYGYTF
TGTGCCTGGAGCAAACCTGATTTCGGGGGTGGGGTCAACTATGGCTACACCTTC
>NA|TRBJ2-2|15|NA|TRBV2
CASSGLGRATGELFF
TGTGCCAGCAGTGGACTGGGCCGGGCAACCGGGGAGCTGTTTTTT
>NA|TRBJ2-3|14|NA|TRBV7-9
CASSLASGSDTQYF
TGTGCCAGCAGCTTAGCTTCAGGGTCCGATACGCAGTATTTT
>NA|TRBJ1-1|13|NA|TRBV29-1
CSVRTGGDTEAFF
TGCAGCGTTAGGACGGGAGGGGACACTGAAGCTTTCTTT
>NA|TRBJ2-1|14|NA|TRBV5-1
CASSLGGADYEQFF
TGCGCCAGCAGCTTAGGAGGGGCAGACTATGAGCAGTTCTTC
>NA|TRBJ2-7|14|NA|TRBV28
CASSLPGPPAEQYF
TGTGCCAGCAGTCTCCCGGGACCGCCGGCCGAGCAGTACTTC
>few|TRBJ2-3|13|NA|TRBV6-1
CASSLRYEDTQYF
TGTGCCAGCAGTCTACGATACGAAGATACGCAGTATTTT
>NA|TRBJ1-3|15|TRBD1|TRBV19
CASSPTGETGNTIYF
TGTGCCAGTAGTCCGACAGGGGAAACTGGAAACACCATATATTTT
>NA|TRBJ2-1|13|TRBD1|TRBV7-2
CASSVTGNREQFF
TGTGCCAGCAGCGTGACAGGGAACAGGGAGCAGTTCTTC
>NA|TRBJ1-1|11|NA|TRBV20-1
CSATGADEAFF
TGCAGTGCTACAGGGGCGGATGAAGCTTTCTTT
>few|TRBJ2-2|16|NA|TRBV5-1
CASSLDLGRDTGELFF
TGCGCCAGCAGCTTGGATCTTGGGCGTGACACCGGGGAGCTGTTTTTT
>NA|TRBJ1-6|15|NA|TRBV5-1
CASSSLAGSNSPLHF
TGCGCCAGCAGCTCGCTGGCCGGCTCTAATTCACCCCTCCACTTT
>many|TRBJ2-5|14|TRBD2|TRBV2
CASSDLAGVVAQYF
TGTGCCAGCAGTGACCTAGCGGGAGTGGTGGCCCAGTACTTC
>NA|TRBJ2-3|15|TRBD1|TRBV7-2
CASSPEGARADTQYF
TGTGCCAGCAGCCCAGAGGGGGCGCGAGCAGATACGCAGTATTTT
>NA|TRBJ2-7|17|TRBD2|TRBV18
CASSPPGTSGFGWEQYF
TGTGCCAGCTCACCACCGGGAACTAGCGGCTTCGGTTGGGAGCAGTACTTC
>NA|TRBJ2-7|13|NA|TRBV19
CASSMRTAYEQYF
TGTGCCAGTAGTATGAGGACAGCCTACGAGCAGTACTTC
>NA|TRBJ2-4|15|TRBD1|TRBV28
CASSRQGARKNIQYF
TGTGCCAGCAGCCGGCAGGGGGCGCGTAAAAACATTCAGTACTTC
>NA|TRBJ2-3|16|NA|TRBV5-4
CASSSSQTASTDTQYF
TGTGCCAGCAGCTCTTCCCAGACCGCTAGCACAGATACGCAGTATTTT
>NA|TRBJ1-1|13|NA|TRBV18
CASSPGSGAEAFF
TGTGCCAGCTCACCAGGGAGCGGGGCTGAAGCTTTCTTT
>NA|TRBJ2-2|16|NA|TRBV6-6
CASTQRSTRTTGELFF
TGTGCCAGCACCCAACGGAGTACCCGAACCACCGGGGAGCTGTTTTTT
>NA|TRBJ1-2|13|NA|TRBV7-2
CASSLGGLYGYTF
TGTGCCAGCAGCTTAGGGGGTCTCTATGGCTACACCTTC
>NA|TRBJ1-4|14|NA|TRBV4-2
CASRRQVTNEKLFF
TGTGCCAGCAGGAGGCAGGTGACTAATGAAAAACTGTTTTTT
>once|TRBJ2-6|15|NA|TRBV28
CASSPGVLRANVLTF
TGTGCCAGCAGCCCAGGGGTTCTTAGGGCCAACGTCCTGACTTTC
>few|TRBJ2-5|14|NA|TRBV5-4
CASSFNGGQETQYF
TGTGCCAGCAGCTTCAACGGAGGGCAAGAGACCCAGTACTTC
>NA|TRBJ2-4|13|NA|TRBV5-1
CASKLEGVEIQYF
TGCGCCAGCAAACTAGAGGGAGTTGAGATTCAGTACTTC
>NA|TRBJ2-2|16|NA|TRBV5-1
CASSQRQVIGAGELFF
TGCGCCAGCAGCCAAAGACAGGTGATAGGGGCCGGGGAGCTGTTTTTT
>few|TRBJ1-4|15|NA|TRBV28
CASSTPYLGDEKLFF
TGTGCCAGCAGTACCCCTTATCTGGGGGATGAAAAACTGTTTTTT
>NA|TRBJ2-3|16|NA|TRBV7-8
CASSLRLGLRTDTQYF
TGTGCCAGCAGCTTACGACTAGGACTAAGGACAGATACGCAGTATTTT
>NA|TRBJ2-7|17|NA|TRBV7-8
CASSLVFSGDLSYEQYF
TGTGCCAGCAGCTTAGTTTTTTCAGGGGACCTCTCCTACGAGCAGTACTTC
>few|TRBJ1-3|16|TRBD1|TRBV11-2
CASSLAGQQIGNTIYF
TGTGCCAGCAGCTTAGCGGGACAGCAAATAGGAAACACCATATATTTT
>NA|TRBJ2-3|17|TRBD2|TRBV7-2
CASSLVASGRGTDTQYF
TGTGCCAGCAGCTTAGTGGCTAGCGGGAGAGGAACAGATACGCAGTATTTT
>NA|TRBJ2-7|13|TRBD1|TRBV30
CAWRRQGLTGLAF
TGTGCCTGGAGAAGACAGGGGTTGACAGGGCTTGCCTTC
>NA|TRBJ1-2|15|TRBD1|TRBV28
CASSAPNTGGGGYTF
TGTGCCAGCAGTGCGCCCAACACAGGGGGCGGGGGCTACACCTTC
>NA|TRBJ1-1|14|TRBD1|TRBV18
CASSLGQDLTEAFF
TGTGCCAGCTCACTGGGACAGGACCTGACGGAAGCTTTCTTT
>NA|TRBJ2-2|16|TRBD2|TRBV7-2
CASSLSSGGRAGELFF
TGTGCCAGCAGCTTAAGTAGTGGCGGGAGGGCCGGGGAGCTGTTTTTT
>NA|TRBJ2-7|14|NA|TRBV7-9
CASSLVSGFYEQYF
TGTGCCAGCAGCTTAGTCTCAGGGTTCTACGAGCAGTACTTC
>NA|TRBJ2-7|15|TRBD2|TRBV2
CASRTSGHSSYEQYF
TGTGCCAGCCGGACTAGCGGGCACAGCTCCTACGAGCAGTACTTC
>NA|TRBJ1-2|14|NA|TRBV19
CASSIPRASAGYTF
TGTGCCAGTAGTATCCCCAGGGCCTCGGCGGGCTACACCTTC
>NA|TRBJ2-5|14|TRBD2|TRBV19
CASSLAGGTETQYF
TGTGCCAGTTCCCTAGCGGGAGGGACGGAGACCCAGTACTTC
>NA|TRBJ1-5|13|TRBD1|TRBV28
CASSYPGGQPQHF
TGTGCCAGCAGTTACCCAGGGGGTCAGCCCCAGCATTTT
>NA|TRBJ2-1|15|NA|TRBV7-3
CASSTNRASYNEQFF
TGTGCCAGCAGCACAAACAGGGCTTCCTACAATGAGCAGTTCTTC
>NA|TRBJ2-5|14|TRBD1|TRBV27
CASSVQGAGETQYF
TGTGCCAGCAGTGTTCAGGGGGCAGGGGAGACCCAGTACTTC
>NA|TRBJ1-1|14|NA|TRBV6-5
CASSYWQGNTEAFF
TGTGCCAGCAGTTACTGGCAGGGTAACACTGAAGCTTTCTTT
>NA|TRBJ2-1|16|TRBD1|TRBV7-3
CASSSQGAGGRNEQFF
TGTGCCAGCAGCTCACAGGGGGCCGGGGGAAGGAATGAGCAGTTCTTC
>NA|TRBJ1-3|13|NA|TRBV9
CASSVVGGNTIYF
TGTGCCAGCAGCGTAGTGGGTGGAAACACCATATATTTT
>NA|TRBJ1-6|16|TRBD1|TRBV9
CASSVKGQGGASPLHF
TGTGCCAGCAGCGTGAAGGGACAGGGAGGGGCTTCACCCCTCCACTTT
>NA|TRBJ2-7|16|TRBD1|TRBV15
CATSRVRTGGFHEQYF
TGTGCCACCAGCAGAGTCCGGACAGGGGGCTTCCACGAGCAGTACTTC
>NA|TRBJ1-4|13|TRBD1|TRBV28
CASRRGPNEKLFF
TGTGCCAGCAGAAGGGGGCCTAATGAAAAACTGTTTTTT